This TCR beta chain was sequenced during a study of molecular identifiers for immune sequencing clone quantification. Study-level results: Clones above 20 RNA copies contained over 98% of effector molecules and under 1% of naive molecules.

TCRdb reanalysed the PCR reads using MiXCR and keeps one entry per CDR3 protein. Here the sample spans more than 450,000 distinct CDR3 sequences, roughly a fifth being singletons. Turning to this clonotype: Its antigen is still unknown.

Specimen: naive CD8+ T cells from blood, with Jurkat cell RNA spiked in. Sample subset: FACS-sorted CD8+CD4-CCR7+CD45RA+ naive T cells. This TCR came from a human donor in good health. Some libraries in this study had Jurkat cell RNA spiked in.

The CDR3 DNA follows: TGTGCCAGCAGGCCCAGCGGGGGCCACAGTGAGCAGTTCTTC. Residues: CASRPSGGHSEQFF. The chain links TRBV14 to TRBJ2-1; 8 bases agree with TRBD2. With V trimmed by 6 bases and J by 9 bases, 10 bases remained unmatched. This CDR3 has 14 residues. Germline V lookup: CDR1 SGHDN, CDR2 FVKESK.